The 4 T cell receptor beta chains given below trace back to one sample, sequenced in a study of blood T cell repertoires in COVID-19 (TCRdb year 2020). The library was made by the immunoSEQ multiplex PCR assay. Not all clones reach the TCRdb copy of this immuneACCESS table, which keeps in-frame sequences only. Checked studies attribute under half of the gap to unresolved V genes and leave the rest unexplained. Present in this sample are around 70,000 clones, roughly nine tenths of which were seen just once. Roughly a tenth of the sample comes from the top ten. The sequenced material came from peripheral blood. The receptor set was obtained from a human donor in a cohort sampled during active COVID-19.

This chain connects TRBV28 to TRBJ2-4; 13 positions agree with TRBD2. Germline loops: CDR1 MDHEN, CDR2 SYDVKM. Trimming removed 6 bases from V and 6 bases from J; junction bases left unmatched: 2. CDR3 length: 14 amino acids. The CDR3 loop reads CASSRTSGRNIQYF. CDR3 in DNA: TGTGCCAGCAGCAGGACTAGCGGGAGAAACATTCAGTACTTC.

The sample holds one count of this clone. The rearrangement joins TRBV7-9 to TRBJ1-2; TRBD1 agrees at 7 bases. CDR1 and CDR2 from the germline V gene are SEHNR and FQNEAQ (reference sequence). The CDR3 length is 11 residues. The CDR3 loop is CWTGSNYGYTF. The CDR3, as DNA: TGTTGGACAGGTTCTAACTATGGCTACACCTTC. The full variable domain, with the rest looked up from reference TRBV7-9 and TRBJ1-2, is DTGVSQNPRHKITKRGQNVTFRCDPISEHNRLYWYRQTLGQGPEFLTYFQNEAQLEKSRLLSDRFSAERPKGSFSTLEIQRTEQGDSAMYLCWTGSNYGYTFGSGTRLTVV.

The V call is TRBV7-2, the J call TRBJ1-5; D unclear. This CDR3 region has 12 residues. V was shortened by 0 bases and J by 9 bases, with 6 bases between the two germline ends. Germline loops: CDR1 SGHTA, CDR2 FQGNSA. This CDR3 is CASSLAAGPQHF. The CDR3 DNA reads TGTGCCAGCAGCTTAGCCGCGGGGCCCCAGCATTTT.

V is TRBV29-1 and J is TRBJ2-3; 7 bases line up with TRBD2. From germline, CDR1 is SQVTM and CDR2 ANQGSEA. V lost 3 bases and J lost 0; bases outside the gene matches: 12. The CDR3 is made up of 17 amino acids. In nucleotides, the CDR3 is TGCAGCGTTGAGGGCGGGAGAGGGGCTTCTAGCACAGATACGCAGTATTTT. It is translated as CSVEGGRGASSTDTQYF.